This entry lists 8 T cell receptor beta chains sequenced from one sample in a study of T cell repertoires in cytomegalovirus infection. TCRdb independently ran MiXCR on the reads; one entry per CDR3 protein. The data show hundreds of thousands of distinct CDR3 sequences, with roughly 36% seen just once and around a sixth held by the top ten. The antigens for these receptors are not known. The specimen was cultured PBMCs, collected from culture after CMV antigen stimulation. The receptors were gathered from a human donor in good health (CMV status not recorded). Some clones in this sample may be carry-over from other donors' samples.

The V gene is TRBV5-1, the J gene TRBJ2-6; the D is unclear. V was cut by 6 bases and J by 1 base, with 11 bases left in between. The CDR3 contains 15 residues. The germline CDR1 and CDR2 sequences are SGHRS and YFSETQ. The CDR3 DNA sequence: TGCGCCAGCACCAAGACTGGGTCTGGGGCCAACGTCCTGACTTTC. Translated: CASTKTGSGANVLTF.

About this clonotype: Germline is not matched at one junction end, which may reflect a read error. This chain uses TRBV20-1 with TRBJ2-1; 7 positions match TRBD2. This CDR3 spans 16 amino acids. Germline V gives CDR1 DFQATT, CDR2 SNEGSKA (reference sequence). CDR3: CSARGSQGGRYNEQFF. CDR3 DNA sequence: TGCAGTGCCAGAGGTTCGCAGGGCGGGAGATATAATGAGCAGTTCTTC.

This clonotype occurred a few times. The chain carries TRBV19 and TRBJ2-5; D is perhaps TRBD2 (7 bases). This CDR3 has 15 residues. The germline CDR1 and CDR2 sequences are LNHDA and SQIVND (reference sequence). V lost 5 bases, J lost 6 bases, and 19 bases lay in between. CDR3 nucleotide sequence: TGTGCCAGTAGTTCCCCACAGGGAGGGCAGAAGACCCAGTACTTC. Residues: CASSSPQGGQKTQYF. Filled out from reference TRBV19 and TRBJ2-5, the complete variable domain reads DGGITQSPKYLFRKEGQNVTLSCEQNLNHDAMYWYRQDPGQGLRLIYYSQIVNDFQKGDIAEGYSVSREKKESFPLTVTSAQKNPTAFYLCASSSPQGGQKTQYFGPGTRLLVL.

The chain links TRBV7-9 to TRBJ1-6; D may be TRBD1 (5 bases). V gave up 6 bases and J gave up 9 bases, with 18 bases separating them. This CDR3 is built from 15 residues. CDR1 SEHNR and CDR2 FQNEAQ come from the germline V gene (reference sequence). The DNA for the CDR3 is TGTGCCAGCAGTCTCCAGGGAGGGGTGACTTCACCCCTCCACTTT. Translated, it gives CASSLQGGVTSPLHF.

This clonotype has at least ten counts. The CDR3 protein is CASSYTGNTEAFF. DNA of the CDR3: TGTGCCAGCAGCTATACAGGGAACACTGAAGCTTTCTTT. The chain carries TRBV7-2 and TRBJ1-1, with D maybe TRBD1 (5 bases). The germline V gene encodes CDR1 SGHTA and CDR2 FQGNSA. V was trimmed by 4 bases and J by 1 base, leaving 7 bases between them. The CDR3 has 13 amino acids. Full variable domain (remainder filled in from reference TRBV7-2 and TRBJ1-1): GAGVSQSPSNKVTEKGKDVELRCDPISGHTALYWYRQSLGQGLEFLIYFQGNSAPDKSGLPSDRFSAERTGGSVSTLTIQRTQQEDSAVYLCASSYTGNTEAFFGQGTRLTVV.

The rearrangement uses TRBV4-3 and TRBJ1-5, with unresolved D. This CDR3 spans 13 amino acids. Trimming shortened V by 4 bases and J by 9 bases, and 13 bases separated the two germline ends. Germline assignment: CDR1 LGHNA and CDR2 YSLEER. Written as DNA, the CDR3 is TGCGCCAGCAGCCCAGGCGGGAATTTGCCCCAGCATTTT. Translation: CASSPGGNLPQHF.

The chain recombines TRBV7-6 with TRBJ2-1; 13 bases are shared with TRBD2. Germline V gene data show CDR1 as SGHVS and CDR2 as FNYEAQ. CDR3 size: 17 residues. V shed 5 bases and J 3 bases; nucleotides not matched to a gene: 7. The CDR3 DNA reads TGTGCCAGCAGCCTAAGGACTAGCGGGAGTCTCTACAATGAGCAGTTCTTC. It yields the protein CASSLRTSGSLYNEQFF. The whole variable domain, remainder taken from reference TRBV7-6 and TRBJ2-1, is GAGVSQSPRYKVTKRGQDVALRCDPISGHVSLYWYRQALGQGPEFLTYFNYEAQQDKSGLPNDRFSAERPEGSISTLTIQRTEQRDSAMYRCASSLRTSGSLYNEQFFGPGTRLTVL.

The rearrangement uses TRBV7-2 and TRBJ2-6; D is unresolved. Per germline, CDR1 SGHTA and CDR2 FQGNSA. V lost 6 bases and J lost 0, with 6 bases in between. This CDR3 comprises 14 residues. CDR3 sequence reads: CASRGSSGANVLTF. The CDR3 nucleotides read TGTGCCAGCAGGGGAAGCTCTGGGGCCAACGTCCTGACTTTC. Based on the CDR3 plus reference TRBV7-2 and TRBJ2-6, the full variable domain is GAGVSQSPSNKVTEKGKDVELRCDPISGHTALYWYRQSLGQGLEFLIYFQGNSAPDKSGLPSDRFSAERTGGSVSTLTIQRTQQEDSAVYLCASRGSSGANVLTFGAGSRLTVL.